This T cell receptor (beta chain) was documented in a study of blood T cells in healthy people across ages. General observations from the study: Those diversity estimates obtained from one million T cells were thought to be underestimates. Age brought a roughly linear fall in TCR beta diversity measured per million T cells.

A sample-barcoded 5' primer and a J-beta primer mix were used in a second PCR of about 6 to 12 cycles. TCRdb itself ran the 5' RACE reads through MiXCR, one entry per CDR3 protein. Altogether about 800,000 distinct CDR3 sequences are present, 25% being singletons, with the ten largest covering under 4.5%. This clonotype has just a few counts. Its specificity is unknown. This sample was also put to use in a study of T cells of mothers and their children. That paper adds: The sample comes from roughly 9 healthy Caucasian donors: mothers and children. The output of TCR recombination is shaped by thymic selection similarly in related and unrelated pairs.

The receptor was derived from a boy aged 5-17 years in good health. The sequenced material came from blood.

The CDR3: CASSTQTDYGYTF. The CDR3, as DNA: TGTGCCAGCAGCACGCAGACAGACTATGGCTACACCTTC. The chain joins TRBV7-9 to TRBJ1-2; TRBD1 is a possible D gene (5 bases). The CDR3 is made up of 13 amino acids. Germline lookup yields CDR1 SEHNR and CDR2 FQNEAQ (reference sequence). The germline V and J ends were trimmed by 5 bases and 3 bases, with 10 bases remaining between them.